A selection of T cell receptor beta chains follows, all from one sample in a study of long-term antiretroviral therapy in people with HIV. TCRdb's table, derived via immunoSEQ multiplex PCR, lists solely in-frame clones and lacks some. The sample has 33,000 or so clones; 82% are singletons. Source: unsorted PBMCs, taken 0.3 years after starting antiretroviral therapy. These receptors were collected from a young man with HIV. CDR3s include the opening cysteine and the closing phenylalanine or tryptophan. D genes are given only for firm matches. Expanded clones get a size class; other rows say once, few or many, or leave the size out.

v_gene	abundance	j_gene	d_gene	CDR3nt	CDR3aa
TRBV4-3	-	TRBJ1-2	-	TGCGCCAGCAGCCAAGAATCCGGGGGCCGTAACTATGGCTACACCTTC	CASSQESGGRNYGYTF
TRBV7-9	once	TRBJ2-6	TRBD1	TGTGCCAGCAGCCCCCGGACAGGGAGCTCTGGGGCCAACGTCCTGACTTTC	CASSPRTGSSGANVLTF
TRBV27	-	TRBJ2-3	-	TGTGCCAGCAGTTTAATTGGGATCCCAGACACAGATACGCAGTATTTT	CASSLIGIPDTDTQYF
TRBV6-5	-	TRBJ1-5	-	TGTGCCAGCAACTCTGGAGGGAACACCAATCAGCCCCAGCATTTT	CASNSGGNTNQPQHF
TRBV6-7	once	TRBJ1-5	-	TGTGCCAGCAGTTACACTGAAGGGGCAGCGATTTGCAATCAGCCCCAGCATTTT	CASSYTEGAAICNQPQHF
TRBV5-1	-	TRBJ1-1	-	TGCGCCAGCCGATATTTCTCAGGGGCGGAAACTGAAGCTTTCTTT	CASRYFSGAETEAFF
TRBV6-1	once	TRBJ1-5	TRBD1	TGTGCCAGCAGCACAGGGGACGGTCAGCCCCAGCATTTT	CASSTGDGQPQHF
TRBV19	-	TRBJ2-7	-	TGTGCCAGTAGTATAGCAGGAGGGGGCGCCGTGTACGAGCAGTACTTC	CASSIAGGGAVYEQYF
TRBV29-1	-	TRBJ1-2	TRBD1	TGCAGCGTGGGCCTAACAGGGGTAGGGTCCTATGGCTACACCTTC	CSVGLTGVGSYGYTF
TRBV6-6	-	TRBJ1-2	-	TGTGCCAGCAGTTACGGGGGGCAACGGGGCTACACCTTC	CASSYGGQRGYTF
TRBV4-2	once	TRBJ2-2	-	TGTGCCAGCAGCCAAGATTTTGGTAACACCGGGGAGCTGTTTTTT	CASSQDFGNTGELFF
TRBV5-1	-	TRBJ2-3	TRBD2	TGCGCCAGCAGCCCCGGGCGGGGGGAAAGCACAGATACGCAGTATTTT	CASSPGRGESTDTQYF
TRBV6-1	-	TRBJ1-1	-	TGTGCCACCGGCGGAGGCACTGAAGCTTTCTTT	CATGGGTEAFF
TRBV28	-	TRBJ1-1	-	TGTGCCAGCAGGTCTACGAACACTGAAGCTTTCTTT	CASRSTNTEAFF
TRBV7-3	-	TRBJ2-7	TRBD1	TGTGCCAGCAGCCCCGACAGGGGCTACGAGCAGTACTTC	CASSPDRGYEQYF
TRBV28	-	TRBJ2-1	TRBD2	TGTGCCAGCAGGAGCGGGGGCTACAATGAGCAGTTCTTC	CASRSGGYNEQFF
TRBV18	-	TRBJ2-7	TRBD2	TGTGCCAGCTCTCCCGGGGGGGCCCAGCTATGGGAGCAGTACTTC	CASSPGGAQLWEQYF
TRBV14	-	TRBJ2-2	-	TGTGCCAGCAGCCAAACGGGGCAGAACACCGGGGAGCTGTTTTTT	CASSQTGQNTGELFF
TRBV28	few	TRBJ1-2	TRBD1	TGTGCCAGCAGTCGGACAGGGGGCTCGGGCTATGGCTACACCTTC	CASSRTGGSGYGYTF
TRBV7-3	few	TRBJ2-3	TRBD1	TGTGCCAGCAGGTCGGGACAGCAAGGGGATACGCAGTATTTT	CASRSGQQGDTQYF
TRBV7-3	-	TRBJ2-5	TRBD1	TGTGCCAGCAGCTTGGGACAGGGCAAGGGCGAGACCCAGTACTTC	CASSLGQGKGETQYF
TRBV14	few	TRBJ2-7	-	TGTGCCAGCAGCCAGTTCCGGGGGCGGGAGCAGTACTTC	CASSQFRGREQYF
TRBV11-2	-	TRBJ2-1	-	TGTGCCAGCAGCTCGAGGGGGCACGGGGGCAATGAGCAGTTCTTC	CASSSRGHGGNEQFF
TRBV4-3	-	TRBJ2-7	TRBD2	TGCGCCAGCAGCCAAGAACTAGCGGGGCTTGAGCAGTACTTC	CASSQELAGLEQYF
TRBV4-1	-	TRBJ2-1	-	TGCGCCAGCAGCCAAACTGAGCAGGATGAGCAGTTCTTC	CASSQTEQDEQFF
TRBV5-4	-	TRBJ1-5	-	TGTGCCAGCAGCTTGGGAGGGGGGGACAATCAGCCCCAGCATTTT	CASSLGGGDNQPQHF
TRBV28	-	TRBJ2-7	-	TGTGCCAGCGCCCCCTGGGGCAGGGGTTCATACGAGCAGTACTTC	CASAPWGRGSYEQYF
TRBV7-9	-	TRBJ2-7	-	TGTGCCAGCAGCTTAGCAGCTGGATACGAGCAGTACTTC	CASSLAAGYEQYF
TRBV16	-	TRBJ1-4	TRBD1	TGTGCCAGCAGCCCGGGCAGGGGGGCAACTAATGAAAAACTGTTTTTT	CASSPGRGATNEKLFF
TRBV21-1	-	TRBJ1-4	-	TGTGCCAGCAGCAAATTGCGGAAACTGAATGAAAAACTGTTTTTT	CASSKLRKLNEKLFF
TRBV29-1	-	TRBJ2-3	TRBD2	TGCAGCGTTCAGACTAGCGGGAGTACTACAGATACGCAGTATTTT	CSVQTSGSTTDTQYF
TRBV27	-	TRBJ2-1	TRBD2	TGTGCCAGCAGTTGGGGGCCGGGACTAGCCAGCGGTGAGCAGTTCTTC	CASSWGPGLASGEQFF
TRBV12-2	-	TRBJ2-7	-	TGTGCAAGTCGCTTAGGCGGGACTAGCGGAAACATTTCCTCTGGGCAGTACTTC	CASRLGGTSGNISSGQYF